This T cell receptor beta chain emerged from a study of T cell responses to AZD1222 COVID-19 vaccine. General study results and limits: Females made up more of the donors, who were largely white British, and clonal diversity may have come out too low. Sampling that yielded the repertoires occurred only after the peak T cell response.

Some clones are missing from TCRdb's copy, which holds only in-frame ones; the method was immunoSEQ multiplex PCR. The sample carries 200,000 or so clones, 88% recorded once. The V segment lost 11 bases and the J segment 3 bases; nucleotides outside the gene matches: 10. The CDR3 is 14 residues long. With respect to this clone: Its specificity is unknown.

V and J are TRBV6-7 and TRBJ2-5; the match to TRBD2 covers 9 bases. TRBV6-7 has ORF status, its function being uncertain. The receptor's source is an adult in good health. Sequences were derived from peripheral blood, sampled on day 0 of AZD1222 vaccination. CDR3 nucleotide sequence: TGTGCCGGTTTCTCCAGACTAGCGGAAGAGACCCAGTACTTC. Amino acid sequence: CAGFSRLAEETQYF.